The entry that follows covers one T cell receptor (beta chain) sequence. Its antigen is still unknown. The study ran its PCR with 60 Vbeta and 13 Jbeta primers. The method was immunoSEQ multiplex PCR; TCRdb's version includes in-frame clones alone and lacks a portion of them. The table records approximately 170,000 clones, around 84% of them present only once. This entry belongs to a study of cytomegalovirus exposure and HLA in healthy donors. Study observations and caveats: Using the classifier, cytomegalovirus status was reportedly diagnosed with high specificity and sensitivity. According to a later analysis, donors in an Asian-associated ancestry cluster reportedly had fewer N-insertions than the 666-donor mean. TCR beta sequences reportedly predicted most subjects' HLA-A and HLA-B alleles accurately.

The V end lost 5 bases, the J end lost 1 base, and 13 bases lay between the germline ends. The germline V gene has CDR1 SNHLY and CDR2 FYNNEI. CDR3 length: 15 amino acids. Specimen: PBMCs. The rearrangement joins TRBV2 to TRBJ2-3; a weak D match, TRBD2 (5 bases). The clonotype comes from a boy younger than 10 in good health and CMV-seronegative. The DNA of the CDR3 is TGTGCCAGCAGTACTAGAAATCCTGGCACAGATACGCAGTATTTT. This gives the protein CASSTRNPGTDTQYF.